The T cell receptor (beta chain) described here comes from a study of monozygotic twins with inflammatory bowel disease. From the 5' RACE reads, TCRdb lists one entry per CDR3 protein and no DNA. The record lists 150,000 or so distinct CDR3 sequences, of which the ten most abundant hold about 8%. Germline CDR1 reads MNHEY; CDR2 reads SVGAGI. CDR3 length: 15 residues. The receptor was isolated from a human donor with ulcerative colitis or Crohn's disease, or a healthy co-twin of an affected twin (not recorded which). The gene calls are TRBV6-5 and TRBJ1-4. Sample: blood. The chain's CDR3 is CASSYLGRTNEKLFF.